The T cell receptor (beta chain) under discussion was sequenced for a study of T-cell memory formation after mild COVID-19. This clonotype was seen only a few times. What it recognizes is unknown. Findings and caveats of the study: Contracting clones localized mainly to CM and EM when CD4+ and mainly to EMRA when CD8+.

One entry per CDR3 protein results from TCRdb running MiXCR on the 5' RACE reads. In the table there are fewer than 400,000 distinct CDR3 sequences, 13% of which are singletons. Germline trimming cut 3 bases from V and 4 bases from J; bases unmatched to any gene: 4. This CDR3 is 14 amino acids long. The germline V gene has CDR1 SQVTM and CDR2 ANQGSEA. The V and J genes are TRBV29-1 and TRBJ2-2; TRBD1 agrees at 8 bases. The sequenced sample was PBMCs or a T cell subset sorted from them (not recorded which). The clonotype comes from a man between 18 and 29 years old who had mild COVID-19 (a few samples of this study predate the infection). Cell type and time point are not known. CDR3 DNA: TGCAGCGTTGACGGACAGGGTAGCACCGGGGAGCTGTTTTTT. Its translation is CSVDGQGSTGELFF.